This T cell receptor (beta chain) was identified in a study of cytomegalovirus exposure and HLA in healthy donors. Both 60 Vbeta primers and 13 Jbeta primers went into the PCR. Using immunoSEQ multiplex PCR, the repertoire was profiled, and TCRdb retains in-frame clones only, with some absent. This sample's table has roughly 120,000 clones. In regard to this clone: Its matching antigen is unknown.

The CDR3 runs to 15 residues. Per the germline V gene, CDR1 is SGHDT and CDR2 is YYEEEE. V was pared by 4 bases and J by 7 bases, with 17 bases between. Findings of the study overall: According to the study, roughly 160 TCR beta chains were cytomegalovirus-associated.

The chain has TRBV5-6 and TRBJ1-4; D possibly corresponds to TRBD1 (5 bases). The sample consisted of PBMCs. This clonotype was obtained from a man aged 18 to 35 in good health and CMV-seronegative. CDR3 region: CASSLWTLSFEKLFF. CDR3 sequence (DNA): TGTGCCAGCAGCCTTTGGACATTGAGTTTTGAAAAACTGTTTTTT.